Described below is a single T cell receptor (beta chain) sequence and its context. The entry originates in a study of Graves' ophthalmopathy and Graves' hyperthyroidism. Germline trimming cut 3 bases from V and 1 base from J; bases unmatched to any gene: 4. CDR1 and CDR2 from the germline V gene are DFQATT and SNEGSKA (reference sequence). This CDR3 is 14 amino acids long. Amplifying from RNA transcripts, the study obtained TCR beta CDR3 regions. RT-PCR was first run with HTBI primers, then multiplex PCR in a second round. TCRdb called the multiplex PCR reads again in MiXCR, with one record for every CDR3 protein. The sample holds hundreds of thousands of distinct CDR3 sequences; about 24% are singletons and the top ten take roughly 6.9%.

The TCR originated in a woman aged 18-29 years with stable Graves' hyperthyroidism. Some clones in this sample may be carry-over from other donors' samples. Specimen: peripheral blood. V is TRBV20-1 and J is TRBJ1-1; 8 nucleotides match TRBD1. The CDR3 bases are TGCAGTGCTAGTTCTGGACAGGGGAACACTGAAGCTTTCTTT. As protein: CSASSGQGNTEAFF.